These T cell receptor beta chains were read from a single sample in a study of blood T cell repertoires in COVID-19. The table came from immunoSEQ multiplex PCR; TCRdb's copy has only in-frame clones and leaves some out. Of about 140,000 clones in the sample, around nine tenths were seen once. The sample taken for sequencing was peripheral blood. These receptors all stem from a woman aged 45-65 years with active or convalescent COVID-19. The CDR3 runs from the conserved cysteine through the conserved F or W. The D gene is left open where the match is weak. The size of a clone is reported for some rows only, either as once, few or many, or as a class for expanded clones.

DNA: TGCAGCGTTAGACTAGCGGGAGGAGGGGACACCGGGGAGCTGTTTTTT
CDR3: CSVRLAGGGDTGELFF
V: TRBV29-1
J: TRBJ2-2
D: TRBD2
size: few
length: 16

DNA: TGTGCCTGGAGTGTAGGGGGTAGCAATGAGCAGTTCTTC
CDR3: CAWSVGGSNEQFF
V: TRBV30
J: TRBJ2-1
D: .
size: .
length: 13

DNA: TGTGCCAGTAGTGAGTTGGGGCACAATCAGCCCCAGCATTTT
CDR3: CASSELGHNQPQHF
V: TRBV19
J: TRBJ1-5
D: .
size: .
length: 14

DNA: TGTGCCAGCAGCCCCGGGGGGACTGAAGCTTTCTTT
CDR3: CASSPGGTEAFF
V: TRBV6-2/TRBV6-3
J: TRBJ1-1
D: .
size: once
length: 12

DNA: TGTGCCAGCAGCCAGGGATCAGGGGCTGGAAACACCATATATTTT
CDR3: CASSQGSGAGNTIYF
V: TRBV3-1/TRBV3-2
J: TRBJ1-3
D: .
size: .
length: 15

DNA: TGCGCCAGCAGTCCAGATCCCGGAGGCTCTGGAAACACCATATATTTT
CDR3: CASSPDPGGSGNTIYF
V: TRBV23-1
J: TRBJ1-3
D: .
size: few
length: 16

DNA: TGTGCCTGGAGTGCATTACGAGCTGAAGCTTTCTTT
CDR3: CAWSALRAEAFF
V: TRBV30
J: TRBJ1-1
D: .
size: .
length: 12

DNA: TGTGCCAGCAGCTTTAGCGGGGGCACCGGGGAGCTGTTTTTT
CDR3: CASSFSGGTGELFF
V: TRBV7-2
J: TRBJ2-2
D: TRBD2
size: .
length: 14

DNA: TGTGCCAGCAATCGGGGTGCGTATAGCAATCAGCCCCAGCATTTT
CDR3: CASNRGAYSNQPQHF
V: TRBV7-2
J: TRBJ1-5
D: .
size: few
length: 15

DNA: TGCGCCAGCAGCCAAGGGAGACAGGGTGGTTCACCCCTCCACTTT
CDR3: CASSQGRQGGSPLHF
V: TRBV4-3
J: TRBJ1-6
D: TRBD1
size: .
length: 15

DNA: TGTGCCAGCAGATACAGGGAGAACACTGAAGCTTTCTTT
CDR3: CASRYRENTEAFF
V: TRBV2
J: TRBJ1-1
D: .
size: .
length: 13

DNA: TGTGCCAGCAGCAAGAGGGCCATCCAGGAGCGAAAACTGTTTTTT
CDR3: CASSKRAIQERKLFF
V: TRBV21-1
J: TRBJ1-4
D: .
size: .
length: 15

DNA: TGTGCCAGCCGCGTCGCGACGGGAGGCTATGGCTACACCTTC
CDR3: CASRVATGGYGYTF
V: TRBV27
J: TRBJ1-2
D: .
size: .
length: 14

DNA: TGTGCCAGCAGCGCGCAGGGGTTTAACACCGGGGAGCTGTTTTTT
CDR3: CASSAQGFNTGELFF
V: TRBV5-8
J: TRBJ2-2
D: .
size: .
length: 15

DNA: TGTGCCAGCAGCCAAGACGGGGTCTCGAACACCGGGGAGCTGTTTTTT
CDR3: CASSQDGVSNTGELFF
V: TRBV3-1/TRBV3-2
J: TRBJ2-2
D: .
size: .
length: 16

DNA: TGCGCCAGCAGCTTGGAGGGACAGGGCACTGAAGCTTTCTTT
CDR3: CASSLEGQGTEAFF
V: TRBV5-1
J: TRBJ1-1
D: TRBD1
size: .
length: 14

DNA: TGTGCCAGCAGTTTATACGCGGGGTTGGCTGAAGCTTTCTTT
CDR3: CASSLYAGLAEAFF
V: TRBV28
J: TRBJ1-1
D: .
size: .
length: 14

DNA: TGTGCCAGCAGCGACGGACAGGTTTTTATGAACACTGAAGCTTTCTTT
CDR3: CASSDGQVFMNTEAFF
V: TRBV2
J: TRBJ1-1
D: TRBD1
size: .
length: 16

DNA: TGCAGCGTCCTGACCGAAGCGGGGCCAACTTACAATGAGCAGTTCTTC
CDR3: CSVLTEAGPTYNEQFF
V: TRBV29-1
J: TRBJ2-1
D: TRBD2
size: .
length: 16

DNA: TGTGCCAGCAGTTCGGGACTACCTTATTCCTACGAGCAGTACTTC
CDR3: CASSSGLPYSYEQYF
V: TRBV6-2/TRBV6-3
J: TRBJ2-7
D: TRBD2
size: .
length: 15

DNA: TGTGCCAGCAGCGTCGCAGGGGGCATCGACGAGCAGTACTTC
CDR3: CASSVAGGIDEQYF
V: TRBV9
J: TRBJ2-7
D: TRBD1
size: .
length: 14

DNA: TGTGCATTATCACCCACACAGGGGGGCTACACCTTC
CDR3: CALSPTQGGYTF
V: TRBV28
J: TRBJ1-2
D: TRBD1
size: .
length: 12

DNA: TGTGCCTGGAGCCGGACCTTCGCGGGAGGGTACAATGAGCAGTTCTTC
CDR3: CAWSRTFAGGYNEQFF
V: TRBV30
J: TRBJ2-1
D: TRBD2
size: .
length: 16

DNA: TGTGCCATCAGTGAGTCCTCGGGGGGATCTGTTGCTTTCTTT
CDR3: CAISESSGGSVAFF
V: TRBV10-3
J: TRBJ1-1
D: .
size: .
length: 14

DNA: TGTGCCAGCAGCTTCTCCCCCCCGGAGGGCTACACCTTC
CDR3: CASSFSPPEGYTF
V: TRBV5-5
J: TRBJ1-2
D: .
size: .
length: 13

DNA: TGTGCCAGCAGCGTCAACCCAAGGGAGGAAAAACTGTTTTTT
CDR3: CASSVNPREEKLFF
V: TRBV9
J: TRBJ1-4
D: .
size: .
length: 14

DNA: TGTGCCAGCAGCGTCTCCAGGGATTTCTACGAGCAGTACTTC
CDR3: CASSVSRDFYEQYF
V: TRBV7-8
J: TRBJ2-7
D: .
size: .
length: 14

DNA: TGTGCCAGCCAACAACCGGGTTACACTGAAGCTTTCTTT
CDR3: CASQQPGYTEAFF
V: TRBV27
J: TRBJ1-1
D: .
size: .
length: 13

DNA: TGTGCCAGCAAAACAGGGATGAACACTGAAGCTTTCTTT
CDR3: CASKTGMNTEAFF
V: TRBV27
J: TRBJ1-1
D: .
size: once
length: 13

DNA: TGTGCTAGTGGTCCCTTGGGGGGGGACTTAAGGGAGCAGTACTTC
CDR3: CASGPLGGDLREQYF
V: TRBV12-5
J: TRBJ2-7
D: TRBD2
size: .
length: 15

DNA: TGTGCCAGCTCACTGGCCCCAGCGGGAGGGCCGGGCTACAATGAGCAGTTCTTC
CDR3: CASSLAPAGGPGYNEQFF
V: TRBV18
J: TRBJ2-1
D: TRBD2
size: .
length: 18

DNA: TGTGCCAGCAGCCCGGGACAGGGATCCTATGGCTACACCTTC
CDR3: CASSPGQGSYGYTF
V: TRBV5-8
J: TRBJ1-2
D: TRBD1
size: .
length: 14

DNA: TGTGCCAGTAGTACGACTAGCGGGGGACCTGAGCAGTTCTTC
CDR3: CASSTTSGGPEQFF
V: TRBV19
J: TRBJ2-1
D: TRBD2
size: .
length: 14

DNA: TGTGCCAGCAGTTCTAGGACTAGCGAAAGTATCCTCGAGCAGTACTTC
CDR3: CASSSRTSESILEQYF
V: TRBV28
J: TRBJ2-7
D: TRBD2
size: few
length: 16

DNA: TGTGCCAGCAGCTTAGGGGCTGGGACAGGGGGCAGGAACACTGAAGCTTTCTTT
CDR3: CASSLGAGTGGRNTEAFF
V: TRBV11-2
J: TRBJ1-1
D: TRBD1
size: .
length: 18

DNA: TGTGCCAGCAGCCCGGGGAGCTCCTACAATGAGCAGTTCTTC
CDR3: CASSPGSSYNEQFF
V: TRBV11-3
J: TRBJ2-1
D: .
size: .
length: 14

DNA: TGTGCCAGCAGCCAAGGTAGAGCTCGCCAGCCCCAGCATTTT
CDR3: CASSQGRARQPQHF
V: TRBV3-1/TRBV3-2
J: TRBJ1-5
D: .
size: .
length: 14

DNA: TGTGCCAGCACCCTAGACGGAACCTACGAGCAGTACTTC
CDR3: CASTLDGTYEQYF
V: TRBV5-6
J: TRBJ2-7
D: .
size: .
length: 13

DNA: TGTGCCAGCTCACCTGACATGGATGCTGGCTACACCTTC
CDR3: CASSPDMDAGYTF
V: TRBV18
J: TRBJ1-2
D: .
size: .
length: 13

DNA: TGCGCCAGCAGCCGAGGACTAGCGGTGAACACCGGGGAGCTGTTTTTT
CDR3: CASSRGLAVNTGELFF
V: TRBV4-3
J: TRBJ2-2
D: TRBD2
size: once
length: 16

DNA: TGTGCCAGCAGTTATCGGCCAGAGATATCGAGGGTTACAGATACGCAGTATTTT
CDR3: CASSYRPEISRVTDTQYF
V: TRBV6-2/TRBV6-3
J: TRBJ2-3
D: .
size: .
length: 18

DNA: TGCGCCAGCAGCGATCAGGGGACCTCCACCAATGAGCAGTTCTTC
CDR3: CASSDQGTSTNEQFF
V: TRBV5-1
J: TRBJ2-1
D: .
size: .
length: 15

DNA: TGTGCCAGCAGTGAAACTATCCTCTCTGGAAACACCATATATTTT
CDR3: CASSETILSGNTIYF
V: TRBV6-4
J: TRBJ1-3
D: .
size: .
length: 15

DNA: TGTGCCAGCAGTTACAAATCCGGACAGGGGAGAGAAAAACTGTTTTTT
CDR3: CASSYKSGQGREKLFF
V: TRBV6-6
J: TRBJ1-4
D: TRBD1
size: once
length: 16

DNA: TGTGCCAGCAGTTTAGACGGGGCTGAAGCTTTCTTT
CDR3: CASSLDGAEAFF
V: TRBV28
J: TRBJ1-1
D: .
size: .
length: 12

DNA: TGTGCCAGCAGTTTTTCACTAGCGTTCGAGCAGTACTTC
CDR3: CASSFSLAFEQYF
V: TRBV28
J: TRBJ2-7
D: TRBD2
size: .
length: 13

DNA: TGTGCCAGTAGCCTGGGACTAGCGGGAGCAAGCTCCTACAATGAGCAGTTCTTC
CDR3: CASSLGLAGASSYNEQFF
V: TRBV19
J: TRBJ2-1
D: TRBD2
size: once
length: 18